This T cell receptor (beta chain) was retrieved from a study of shared T cell receptors in the human thymus. This clone was detected a few times. The germline gives CDR1 LNHDA, CDR2 SQIVND (reference sequence). The CDR3 loop spans 15 amino acids. The J segment lost 3 bases and the V segment lost 4 bases, leaving 6 bases of the junction unmatched. Profiled with immunoSEQ multiplex PCR; TCRdb holds only in-frame clones, not every one. Of 630,000 or so clones listed, 70% to 90% are singletons. The data also belong to a second study, concerning human thymus T cells. That report adds: Each of the donors was a healthy Finnish infant who was undergoing open corrective cardiac surgery for congenital heart defects. The thymus tissue came from resections taken during corrective heart surgery. Gene usage (both V and J) appeared biased in thymic and blood repertoires. Overlap was high between thymic repertoires from unrelated individuals, as reported in related research.

The TCR comes from a boy under two years old with a congenital heart defect. The sequenced sample was thymocytes. The chain combines TRBV19 with TRBJ1-5, with 7 bases that match TRBD1. CDR3 DNA sequence: TGTGCCAGTAGTACCGGAGACAGGGTCAATCAGCCCCAGCATTTT. Amino acids: CASSTGDRVNQPQHF.